This T cell receptor beta chain was identified in a study of cytomegalovirus exposure and HLA in healthy donors. The CDR3 is made up of 15 amino acids. V was pared by 1 base and J by 5 bases, with 6 bases of the junction left unmatched. Germline V gene sequence: CDR1 SGHDN, CDR2 FVKESK. Clones were read by immunoSEQ multiplex PCR, and TCRdb kept only the in-frame ones, dropping some. The table lists about 130,000 clones, 85% to 90% of them singletons, with approximately 1.1% in the top ten. Material: PBMCs. The chain links TRBV14 to TRBJ2-7; 9 nucleotides agree with TRBD1. The origin of this receptor is a woman aged 18-29 years in good health and CMV-seronegative. CDR3 amino acids: CASSQGTGEFNEQYF. Here the CDR3 DNA reads TGTGCCAGCAGCCAAGGGACAGGGGAGTTCAACGAGCAGTACTTC.